The subject of this entry is one T cell receptor beta chain. TCR alpha and TCR beta cDNA libraries with sample barcodes and UMIs came from 5'RACE using constant-segment primers. Each CDR3 protein is one row after TCRdb ran MiXCR on the 5' RACE reads. This table holds more than 100,000 distinct CDR3 sequences, about a sixth found once. The data originate from a study of T-cell memory formation after mild COVID-19. Study information: TCR clusters showed largely donor specificity.

The germline gives CDR1 SGHRS, CDR2 YFSETQ. V dropped 2 bases and J dropped 3 bases, with 9 bases sitting between them. CDR3 length: 14 residues. The sequenced sample was PBMCs or a T cell subset sorted from them (not recorded which). This clonotype was obtained from a young man who had mild COVID-19 (a few samples of this study predate the infection). Cell type and time point are not known. The rearrangement joins TRBV5-1 to TRBJ1-3, with D possibly matching TRBD1 (6 bases). CDR3 DNA: TGCGCCAGCAGCTTTACAGGGTATGGAAACACCATATATTTT. Translating it yields CASSFTGYGNTIYF.